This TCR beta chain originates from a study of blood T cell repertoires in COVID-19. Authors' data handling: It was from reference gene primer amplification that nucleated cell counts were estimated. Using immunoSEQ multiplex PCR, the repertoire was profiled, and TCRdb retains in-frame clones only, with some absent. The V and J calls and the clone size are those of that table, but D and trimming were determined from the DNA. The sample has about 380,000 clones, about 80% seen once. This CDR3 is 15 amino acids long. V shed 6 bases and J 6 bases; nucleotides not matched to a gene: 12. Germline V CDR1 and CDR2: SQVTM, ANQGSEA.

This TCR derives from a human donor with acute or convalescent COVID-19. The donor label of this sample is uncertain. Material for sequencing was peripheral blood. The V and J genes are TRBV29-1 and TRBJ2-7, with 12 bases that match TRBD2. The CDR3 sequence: CSVQRLAGGPGEQYF. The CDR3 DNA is TGCAGCGTGCAGCGGCTAGCGGGAGGGCCAGGCGAGCAGTACTTC.